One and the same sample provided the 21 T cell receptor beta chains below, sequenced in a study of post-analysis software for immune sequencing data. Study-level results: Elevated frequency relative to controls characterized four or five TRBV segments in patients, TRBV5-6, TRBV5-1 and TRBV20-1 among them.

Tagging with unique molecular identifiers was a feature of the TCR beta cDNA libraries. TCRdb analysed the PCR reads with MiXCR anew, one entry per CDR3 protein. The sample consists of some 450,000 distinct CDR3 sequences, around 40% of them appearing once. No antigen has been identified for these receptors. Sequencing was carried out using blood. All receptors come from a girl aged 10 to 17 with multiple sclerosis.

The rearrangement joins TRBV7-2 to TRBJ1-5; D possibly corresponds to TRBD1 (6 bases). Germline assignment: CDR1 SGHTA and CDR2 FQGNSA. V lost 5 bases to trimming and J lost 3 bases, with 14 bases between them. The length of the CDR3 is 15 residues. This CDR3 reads CASSPSGAPNQPQHF. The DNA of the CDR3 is TGTGCCAGCAGCCCCTCGGGGGCGCCCAATCAGCCCCAGCATTTT.

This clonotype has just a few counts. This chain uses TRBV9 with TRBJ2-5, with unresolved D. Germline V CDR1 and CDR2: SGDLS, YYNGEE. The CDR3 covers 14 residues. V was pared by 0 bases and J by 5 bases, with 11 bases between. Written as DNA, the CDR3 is TGTGCCAGCAGCGTAGGGGCGACTTGGGAGACCCAGTACTTC. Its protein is CASSVGATWETQYF.

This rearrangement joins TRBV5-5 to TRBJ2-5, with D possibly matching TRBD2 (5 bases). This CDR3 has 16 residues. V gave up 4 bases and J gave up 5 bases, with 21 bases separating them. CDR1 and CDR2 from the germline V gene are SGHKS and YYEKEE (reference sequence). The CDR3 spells CASSIETDSVWETQYF. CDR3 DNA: TGTGCCAGCAGCATAGAAACGGACTCCGTATGGGAGACCCAGTACTTC.

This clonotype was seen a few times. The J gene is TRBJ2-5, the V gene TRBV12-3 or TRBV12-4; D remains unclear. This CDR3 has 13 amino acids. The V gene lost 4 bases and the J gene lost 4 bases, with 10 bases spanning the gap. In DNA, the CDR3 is TGTGCCAGCAGTTCCACCACACCAGAGACCCAGTACTTC. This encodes CASSSTTPETQYF.

CDR3 sequence reads: CASSLASGGGGEQYF. CDR3 DNA sequence: TGCGCCAGCAGCTTGGCTAGCGGGGGGGGTGGCGAGCAGTACTTC. The chain employs TRBV5-1 and TRBJ2-4; TRBD2 matches 12 bases. Matching the DNA end better, TRBJ2-7 makes the J call doubtful. CDR1 and CDR2 from the germline V gene are SGHRS and YFSETQ. The CDR3 is made up of 15 amino acids.

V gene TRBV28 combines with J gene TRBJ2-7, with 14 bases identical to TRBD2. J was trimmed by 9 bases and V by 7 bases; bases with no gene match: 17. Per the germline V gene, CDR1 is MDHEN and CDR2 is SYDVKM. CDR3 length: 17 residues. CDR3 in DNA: TGTGCCAGCAAGTATAGGGGGGGACTAGCGGGAGCCCACGCGCAGTACTTC. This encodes CASKYRGGLAGAHAQYF.

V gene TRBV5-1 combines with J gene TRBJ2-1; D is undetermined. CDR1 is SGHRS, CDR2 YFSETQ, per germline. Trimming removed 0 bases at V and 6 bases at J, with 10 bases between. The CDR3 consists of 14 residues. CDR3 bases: TGCGCCAGCAGCTTGGAGTCAGACTCCAATGAGCAGTTCTTC. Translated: CASSLESDSNEQFF.

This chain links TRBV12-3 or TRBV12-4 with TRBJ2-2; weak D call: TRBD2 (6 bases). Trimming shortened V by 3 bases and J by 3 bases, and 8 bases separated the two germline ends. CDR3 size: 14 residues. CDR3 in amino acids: CASSFREDTGELFF. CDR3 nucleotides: TGTGCCAGCAGTTTCAGGGAGGACACCGGGGAGCTGTTTTTT.

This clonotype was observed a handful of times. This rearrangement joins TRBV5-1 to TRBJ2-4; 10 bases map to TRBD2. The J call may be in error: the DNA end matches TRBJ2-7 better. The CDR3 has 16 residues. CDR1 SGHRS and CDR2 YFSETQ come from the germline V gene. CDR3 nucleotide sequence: TGCGCCAGCAGCTTGGAGGAGACTAGCGGGTCTTACGAGCAGTACTTC. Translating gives CASSLEETSGSYEQYF.

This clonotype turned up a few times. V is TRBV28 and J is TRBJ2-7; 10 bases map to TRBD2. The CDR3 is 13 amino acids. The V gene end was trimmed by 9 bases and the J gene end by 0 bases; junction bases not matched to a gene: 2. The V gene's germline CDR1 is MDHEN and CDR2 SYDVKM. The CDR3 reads CASGLADSYEQYF. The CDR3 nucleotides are TGTGCCAGTGGACTAGCGGACTCCTACGAGCAGTACTTC.

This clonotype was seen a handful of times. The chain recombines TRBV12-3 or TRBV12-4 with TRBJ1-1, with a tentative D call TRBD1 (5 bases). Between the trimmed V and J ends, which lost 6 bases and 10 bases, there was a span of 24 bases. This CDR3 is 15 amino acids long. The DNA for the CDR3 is TGTGCCAGCAGGACCCTCCCGCAGGGTAAACGGGGAGCTTTCTTT. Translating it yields CASRTLPQGKRGAFF.

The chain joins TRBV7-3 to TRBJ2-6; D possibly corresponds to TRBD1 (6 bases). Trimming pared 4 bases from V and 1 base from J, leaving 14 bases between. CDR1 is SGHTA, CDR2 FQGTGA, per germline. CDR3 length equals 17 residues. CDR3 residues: CASSSPTGSSGANVLTF. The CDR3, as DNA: TGTGCCAGCAGCTCGCCGACAGGATCATCTGGGGCCAACGTCCTGACTTTC.

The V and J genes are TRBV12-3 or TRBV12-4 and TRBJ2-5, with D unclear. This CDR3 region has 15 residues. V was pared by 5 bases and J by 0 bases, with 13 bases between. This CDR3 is CASSTQSQYQETQYF. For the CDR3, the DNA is TGTGCCAGCAGTACCCAATCCCAGTACCAAGAGACCCAGTACTTC.

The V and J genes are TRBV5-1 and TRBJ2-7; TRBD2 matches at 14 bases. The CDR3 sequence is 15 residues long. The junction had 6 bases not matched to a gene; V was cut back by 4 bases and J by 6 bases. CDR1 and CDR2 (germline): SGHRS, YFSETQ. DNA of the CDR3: TGCGCCAGCAGCGGGGGACTAGCGGGAGCCTCCGAGCAGTACTTC. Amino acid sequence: CASSGGLAGASEQYF.

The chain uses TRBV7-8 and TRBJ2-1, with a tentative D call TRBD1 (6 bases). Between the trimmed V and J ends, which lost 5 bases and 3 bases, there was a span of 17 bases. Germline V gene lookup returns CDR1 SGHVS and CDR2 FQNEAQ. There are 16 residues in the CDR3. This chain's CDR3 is CASSILQGLDYNEQFF. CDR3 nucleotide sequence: TGTGCCAGCAGCATTTTACAGGGTTTGGACTACAATGAGCAGTTCTTC.

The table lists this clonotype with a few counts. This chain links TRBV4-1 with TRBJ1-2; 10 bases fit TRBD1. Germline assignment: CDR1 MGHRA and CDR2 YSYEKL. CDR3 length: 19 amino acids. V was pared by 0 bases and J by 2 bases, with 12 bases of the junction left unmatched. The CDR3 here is CASSQDAADRGFSNYGYTF. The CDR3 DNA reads TGCGCCAGCAGCCAAGATGCGGCGGACAGGGGGTTTAGCAACTATGGCTACACCTTC.

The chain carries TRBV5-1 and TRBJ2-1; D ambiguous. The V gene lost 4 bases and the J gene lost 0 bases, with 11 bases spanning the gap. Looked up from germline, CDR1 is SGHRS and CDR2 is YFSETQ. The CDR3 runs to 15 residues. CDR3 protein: CASSPRISSYNEQFF. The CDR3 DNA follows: TGCGCCAGCAGCCCCCGAATTAGCTCCTACAATGAGCAGTTCTTC.

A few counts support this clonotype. CDR3 residues: CATSSRTGADEQFF. The CDR3, as DNA: TGTGCCACCAGCAGCCGGACAGGGGCCGATGAGCAGTTCTTC. J is TRBJ2-1 and V is TRBV15, with 9 nucleotides matching TRBD1. The CDR3 loop spans 14 amino acids. With V trimmed by 3 bases and J by 8 bases, 5 bases remained unmatched. The V gene's germline CDR1 is LNHNV and CDR2 YYDKDF (reference sequence).

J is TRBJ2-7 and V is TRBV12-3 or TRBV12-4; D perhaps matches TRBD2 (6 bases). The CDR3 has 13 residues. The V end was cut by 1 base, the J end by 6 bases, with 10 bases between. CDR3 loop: CASSLVGEAEQYF. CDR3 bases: TGTGCCAGCAGTTTAGTGGGGGAGGCCGAGCAGTACTTC.

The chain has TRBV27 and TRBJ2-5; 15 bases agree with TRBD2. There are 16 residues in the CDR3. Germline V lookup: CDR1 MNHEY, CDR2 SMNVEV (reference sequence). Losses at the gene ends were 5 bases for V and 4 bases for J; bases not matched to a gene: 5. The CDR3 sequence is CASSPRGLAGGETQYF. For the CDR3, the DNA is TGTGCCAGCAGTCCCAGGGGACTAGCGGGAGGAGAGACCCAGTACTTC.

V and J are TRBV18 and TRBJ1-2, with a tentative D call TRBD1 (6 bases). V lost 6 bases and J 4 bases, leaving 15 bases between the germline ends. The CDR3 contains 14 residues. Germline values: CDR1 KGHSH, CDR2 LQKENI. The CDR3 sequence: CASSLPDRRYGYTF. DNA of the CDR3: TGTGCCAGCTCGCTCCCGGACAGACGCTATGGCTACACCTTC.